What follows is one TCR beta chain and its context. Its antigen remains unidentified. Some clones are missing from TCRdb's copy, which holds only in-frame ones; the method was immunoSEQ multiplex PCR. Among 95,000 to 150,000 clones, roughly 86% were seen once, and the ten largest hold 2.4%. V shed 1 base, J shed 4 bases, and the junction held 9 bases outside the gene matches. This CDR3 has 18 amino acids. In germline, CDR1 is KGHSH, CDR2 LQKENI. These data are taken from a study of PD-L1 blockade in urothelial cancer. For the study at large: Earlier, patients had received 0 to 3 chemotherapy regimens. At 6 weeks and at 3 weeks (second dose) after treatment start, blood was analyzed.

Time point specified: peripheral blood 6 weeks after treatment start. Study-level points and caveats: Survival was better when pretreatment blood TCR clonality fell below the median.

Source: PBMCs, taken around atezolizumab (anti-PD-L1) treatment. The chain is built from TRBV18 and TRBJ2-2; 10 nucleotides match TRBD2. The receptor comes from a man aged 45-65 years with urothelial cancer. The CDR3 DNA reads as TGTGCCAGCTCACCACTGGAAGCGGGAGGGCCCGGCACCGGGGAGCTGTTTTTT. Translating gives CASSPLEAGGPGTGELFF.